This passage covers 3 T cell receptor beta chains from one sample sequenced in a study of CD8 T cells in ankylosing spondylitis. A single record per CDR3 protein comes from TCRdb applying MiXCR to the 5' RACE reads. Found here are about 340,000 distinct CDR3 sequences, roughly 15% of them singletons; the top ten hold 1.1%. Sequenced: blood, either unsorted or a sorted T cell fraction (not recorded which). The receptors originated from a male donor with ankylosing spondylitis or in good health (not recorded which).

This chain links TRBV10-2 with TRBJ2-6; TRBD2 is a possible D gene (5 bases). Between the trimmed V and J ends, which lost 0 bases and 1 base, there was a span of 10 bases. The CDR3 consists of 17 residues. Per germline, CDR1 WSHSY and CDR2 SAAADI. The CDR3 DNA follows: TGCGCCAGCAGTGAGTCGGAGAGGGCATCTGGGGCCAACGTCCTGACTTTC. Residues: CASSESERASGANVLTF.

This clonotype was counted only a few times. The chain carries TRBV6-1 and TRBJ1-1; 8 bases fit TRBD1. CDR3 length equals 13 residues. Germline V CDR1 and CDR2: MNHNS, SASEGT. Trimming took 1 base from V and 7 from J; bases not matched to a gene: 2. The CDR3 is CASSEGGQVEAFF. Here the CDR3 DNA reads TGTGCCAGCAGTGAAGGGGGACAGGTTGAAGCTTTCTTT.

The CDR3 DNA reads as TGTGCCATCAAAGGAGGGGGGGGCGGCGATACGCAGTATTTT. This translates into CAIKGGGGGDTQYF. V and J are TRBV10-3 and TRBJ2-3; possible D gene TRBD2, 7 bases. Germline assignment: CDR1 ENHRY and CDR2 SYGVKD. V lost 7 bases to trimming and J lost 6 bases, with 17 bases between them. CDR3 length equals 14 residues.